Listed below are T cell receptor beta chains from one sample, sequenced in a study of T cell changes during pregnancy in multiple sclerosis. Sequencing was performed with immunoSEQ multiplex PCR; in TCRdb, only in-frame clones are kept and a portion is missing. The repertoire holds about 97,000 clones, with about nine tenths as singletons. The starting material was peripheral blood, obtained in the second trimester of pregnancy. The source of these receptors is a female donor in good health, enrolled as a control in a pregnancy study. The CDR3 runs from the conserved cysteine through the conserved F or W. A D gene is named only where the DNA matches it firmly.

TRBV10-3,TRBD1,TRBJ2-2,CAISGQGALTGELFF,TGTGCCATCAGTGGGCAGGGGGCCCTCACCGGGGAGCTGTTTTTT
TRBV5-1,.,TRBJ2-7,CASSLDWTDSYEQYF,TGCGCCAGCAGCTTGGATTGGACAGACTCCTACGAGCAGTACTTC
TRBV2,.,TRBJ1-4,CASRVATNEKLFF,TGTGCCAGCCGAGTTGCAACTAATGAAAAACTGTTTTTT
TRBV27,TRBD1,TRBJ1-1,CASRLDRAAEAFF,TGTGCCAGCAGGCTCGACAGGGCGGCTGAAGCTTTCTTT
TRBV19,.,TRBJ2-1,CASSMLDKNEQFF,TGTGCCAGTAGTATGTTAGACAAGAATGAGCAGTTCTTC
TRBV27,.,TRBJ1-6,CASSPRGTRNSPLHF,TGTGCCAGCAGTCCCCGGGGTACCCGAAATTCACCCCTCCACTTT
TRBV6-1,.,TRBJ1-2,CASSENLPGNRYGYTF,TGTGCCAGCAGTGAAAATCTGCCGGGGAACCGCTATGGCTACACCTTC
TRBV5-1,.,TRBJ2-3,CASSLVLSRGTDTQYF,TGCGCCAGCAGCTTGGTGTTGTCGCGGGGCACAGATACGCAGTATTTT
TRBV9,TRBD2,TRBJ2-1,CASSESRTGLAYNEQFF,TGTGCCAGCAGCGAGTCTAGAACGGGACTAGCCTACAATGAGCAGTTCTTC
TRBV6-6,TRBD1,TRBJ2-3,CASTSLGQGQGTQYF,TGTGCCAGCACCTCTTTGGGACAGGGTCAAGGTACGCAGTATTTT
TRBV28,TRBD2,TRBJ2-2,CASSPMGASGPSGELFF,TGTGCCAGCAGCCCCATGGGCGCTAGCGGGCCTTCCGGGGAGCTGTTTTTT
TRBV18,.,TRBJ1-1,CASSSSWEGVTEAFF,TGTGCCAGCTCGTCAAGCTGGGAGGGCGTCACTGAAGCTTTCTTT
TRBV7-2,.,TRBJ1-1,CASSTARTILKAFF,TGTGCCAGCAGCACCGCCCGGACAATCCTCAAAGCTTTCTTT
TRBV6-1,.,TRBJ1-2,CASSRQESEGYTF,TGTGCCAGCAGTAGACAGGAGTCGGAGGGCTACACCTTC
TRBV6-5,TRBD1,TRBJ1-5,CASRRDSPGELHF,TGTGCCAGCAGGAGGGACAGCCCGGGGGAACTGCATTTT
TRBV9,TRBD1,TRBJ2-3,CASSSAGQGSDTQYF,TGTGCCAGCAGCTCTGCGGGACAGGGCTCAGATACGCAGTATTTT